The sample holds many counts of the clone carrying this TCR beta chain. The antigen is not known. The investigators amplified TCR beta CDR3 regions from RNA transcripts. The HTBI primer set served for first-round RT-PCR of the TCR CDR3. TCRdb redid the calling of the multiplex PCR reads with MiXCR, one entry per CDR3 protein. Here the sample spans roughly 700,000 distinct CDR3 sequences, approximately 36% being singletons. The CDR3 sequence is 13 residues long. With V trimmed by 6 bases and J by 7 bases, 2 bases remained unmatched. The germline V gene has CDR1 SNHLY and CDR2 FYNNEI. The data are from a study of T cells in Graves' hyperthyroidism and ophthalmopathy. Study-wide context: Peripheral blood was secured at the point of initial diagnosis, before any treatment.

Notes on the study in general: Using 13 V-J features, a model discriminated ophthalmopathy from stable hyperthyroidism.

Not enrolled were patients with uncontrolled infection, other autoimmune disease, pregnancy or lactation. Based on clinical symptoms, serum thyroxine and TRAb, thyroid ultrasound and orbital computed tomography, diagnoses were reached. The rearrangement joins TRBV2 to TRBJ2-2; TRBD2 aligns across 10 bases. The sequence derives from a woman between 40 and 50 years old with Graves' hyperthyroidism. Input material: blood. For the CDR3, the DNA is TGTGCCAGCAGAACTAGCGGGATCGGGGAGCTGTTTTTT. Its protein is CASRTSGIGELFF.